Below, 21 T cell receptor beta chains from the same sample are listed, as sequenced in a study of blood T cell repertoires in COVID-19 (dated by TCRdb to about 2020). To prepare the library, the immunoSEQ multiplex PCR assay was applied. In TCRdb, the immuneACCESS table is reduced to in-frame sequences with V and J assigned. These tables do not hold every clone; where another copy was compared, an unresolved V gene accounts for under half, and the others remain unexplained. The sample includes about 200,000 clones, with about nine tenths observed a single time. The top ten constitute 4% of the sample. Material for sequencing was PBMCs or T cells enriched from blood (not recorded which). The receptors stem from a woman in her thirties with acute COVID-19.

This chain joins TRBV29-1 and TRBJ2-7; possible D gene TRBD1, 6 bases. Germline V lookup: CDR1 SQVTM, CDR2 ANQGSEA. V was shortened by 7 bases and J by 1 base, with 11 bases between the two germline ends. This CDR3 region has 12 residues. The CDR3 reads CSAVTGSYEQYF. The CDR3 DNA sequence: TGCAGCGCTGTGACAGGTTCCTACGAGCAGTACTTC.

This chain links TRBV14 with TRBJ1-2; possibly TRBD1 for D (5 bases). V was shortened by 4 bases and J by 5 bases, with 11 bases between the two germline ends. This CDR3 spans 13 amino acids. Germline V gene data show CDR1 as SGHDN and CDR2 as FVKESK. This CDR3 is CASSLGTFYGYTF. DNA of the CDR3: TGTGCCAGCAGCCTCGGGACTTTTTATGGCTACACCTTC.

This rearrangement joins TRBV12-3 or TRBV12-4 to TRBJ1-5; D remains ambiguous. V lost 1 base and J lost 9, with 10 bases in between. The CDR3 extends over 13 amino acids. CDR3 bases: TGTGCCAGCAGTTTAGGGGCTTATGGGCCCCAGCATTTT. It yields the protein CASSLGAYGPQHF.

This clone has more than one count but fewer than ten. This chain links TRBV19 with TRBJ1-2, with D maybe TRBD1 (6 bases). V lost 4 bases, J lost 5 bases, and 11 bases lay in between. CDR1 and CDR2 from the germline V gene are LNHDA and SQIVND (reference sequence). This CDR3 is 13 amino acids long. CDR3 sequence (DNA): TGTGCCAGTAGTAACAGGGAGCCTTATGGCTACACCTTC. Translated: CASSNREPYGYTF.

The J gene is TRBJ2-2, the V gene TRBV27, with D uncertain. The germline V gene has CDR1 MNHEY and CDR2 SMNVEV (reference sequence). The CDR3 contains 13 residues. Trimming left V 3 bases short and J 3 bases short, with 5 bases between. In DNA, the CDR3 is TGTGCCAGCAGTTTTTCCTACACCGGGGAGCTGTTTTTT. The encoded protein is CASSFSYTGELFF.

The genes are TRBV18 and TRBJ1-2; 7 bases line up with TRBD1. The CDR3 length is 14 residues. Germline CDR1 reads KGHSH; CDR2 reads LQKENI. V was pared by 5 bases and J by 5 bases, with 8 bases of the junction left unmatched. The CDR3 reads CASSVNRDSYGYTF. For the CDR3, the DNA is TGTGCCAGCTCAGTAAACCGGGACAGTTATGGCTACACCTTC.

The chain links TRBV5-4 to TRBJ1-6, with D perhaps TRBD1 (5 bases). This CDR3 contains 14 residues. Germline lookup yields CDR1 SGHNT and CDR2 YYREEE (reference sequence). V lost 7 bases, J lost 10 bases, and 18 bases lay in between. The chain's CDR3 is CASYGAGVNSPLHF. CDR3 bases: TGTGCCAGCTATGGGGCGGGGGTGAACTCACCCCTCCACTTT.

The chain combines TRBV10-1 with TRBJ2-3, with D perhaps TRBD2 (5 bases). Germline CDR1 is WNHNN and CDR2 is SYGVQD (reference sequence). The CDR3 totals 13 residues. V was clipped by 6 bases and J by 2 bases, with 9 bases between them. CDR3 coding DNA: TGCGCCAGCAGGGGGAGTCTCACAGATACGCAGTATTTT. It translates to CASRGSLTDTQYF.

CDR3 amino acids: CASSITGYQETQYF. The CDR3 nucleotides are TGCGCCAGCAGCATTACAGGGTACCAAGAGACCCAGTACTTC. The chain employs TRBV5-1 and TRBJ2-5; possible D gene TRBD1, 6 bases. The CDR3 has 14 residues. V dropped 4 bases and J dropped 0 bases, with 10 bases sitting between them. From germline, CDR1 is SGHRS and CDR2 YFSETQ.

The chain links TRBV27 to TRBJ1-1; 7 positions match TRBD1. The CDR3 totals 15 residues. V lost 5 bases, J lost 1 base, and 7 bases stayed unmatched. From germline, CDR1 is MNHEY and CDR2 SMNVEV (reference sequence). The CDR3 DNA reads TGTGCCAGCAGTATCCGGGACAGAGAGAACACTGAAGCTTTCTTT. Its protein product is CASSIRDRENTEAFF.

V and J are TRBV12-5 and TRBJ1-5; 9 bases are shared with TRBD1. With V trimmed by 1 base and J by 5 bases, 3 bases remained unmatched. The CDR3 has 15 residues. The germline V gene has CDR1 LGHNT and CDR2 FRNRAP. CDR3 loop: CASGLGGQGYQPQHF. The CDR3, as DNA: TGTGCTAGTGGTTTGGGGGGACAGGGTTATCAGCCCCAGCATTTT.

The chain has TRBV25-1 and TRBJ2-5, with no clear D. Germline values: CDR1 MGHDK, CDR2 SYGVNS. V lost 8 bases to trimming and J lost 4 bases, with 17 bases between them. This CDR3 region has 14 residues. For the CDR3, the DNA is TGTGCCAGCTCCGCCCGAGACCGCGGAGAGACCCAGTACTTC. It specifies CASSARDRGETQYF.

V is TRBV9 and J is TRBJ2-1, with a possible D match to TRBD1 (6 bases). The germline gives CDR1 SGDLS, CDR2 YYNGEE. The CDR3 runs to 15 residues. Trimming stripped 4 bases from V and 8 bases from J, with 19 bases between. For the CDR3, the DNA is TGTGCCAGCAGCACCCGGGATTCTAAGGGGGATGAGCAGTTCTTC. Encoded protein: CASSTRDSKGDEQFF.

This clone has only one observation. The chain couples TRBV25-1 to TRBJ1-3; a weak D match, TRBD1 (6 bases). In germline, CDR1 is MGHDK, CDR2 SYGVNS. The CDR3 is made up of 12 amino acids. Between the trimmed V and J ends, which lost 4 bases and 8 bases, there was a span of 9 bases. The CDR3 protein is CASSGGLDTIYF. The CDR3 DNA reads TGTGCCAGCAGTGGGGGGCTGGACACCATATATTTT.

V gene TRBV5-1 combines with J gene TRBJ2-2, with TRBD1 matching 7 bases. Germline CDR1 and CDR2: SGHRS and YFSETQ. The length of the CDR3 is 15 residues. The ends lost 1 base at V and 4 bases at J; junction bases unmatched: 4. The CDR3 nucleotides are TGCGCCAGCAGCTTGTACAGGGGTGGCACCGGGGAGCTGTTTTTT. Protein: CASSLYRGGTGELFF.

The chain joins TRBV5-1 to TRBJ1-2; 8 bases fit TRBD1. CDR1 is SGHRS, CDR2 YFSETQ, per germline. The CDR3 has 14 residues. V lost 1 base, J lost 3 bases, and 2 bases stayed unmatched. CDR3 in amino acids: CASSLQGAYYGYTF. Written as DNA, the CDR3 is TGCGCCAGCAGCTTGCAGGGGGCCTACTATGGCTACACCTTC. Complete variable domain (other parts from reference TRBV5-1 and TRBJ1-2): KAGVTQTPRYLIKTRGQQVTLSCSPISGHRSVSWYQQTPGQGLQFLFEYFSETQRNKGNFPGRFSGRQFSNSRSEMNVSTLELGDSALYLCASSLQGAYYGYTFGSGTRLTVV.

The chain uses TRBV29-1 and TRBJ1-3; tentatively, D is TRBD1 (6 bases). CDR3 length equals 13 residues. Trimming left V 6 bases short and J 0 bases short, with 9 bases between. Germline V CDR1 and CDR2: SQVTM, ANQGSEA. The CDR3 loop reads CSVGHDSGNTIYF. The CDR3 DNA reads TGCAGCGTGGGACATGACTCTGGAAACACCATATATTTT.

This chain uses TRBV12-5 with TRBJ1-1, with unresolved D. V lost 6 bases, J lost 1 base, and 6 bases lay in between. Germline V lookup: CDR1 LGHNT, CDR2 FRNRAP. The CDR3 has 12 amino acids. CDR3 sequence: CASGETNTEAFF. CDR3 in DNA: TGTGCTAGTGGGGAGACGAACACTGAAGCTTTCTTT.

The chain combines TRBV7-9 with TRBJ2-7; TRBD1 aligns across 11 bases. This CDR3 spans 14 amino acids. V gave up 6 bases and J gave up 3 bases; unmatched junction bases: 4. The germline V gene has CDR1 SEHNR and CDR2 FQNEAQ (reference sequence). The CDR3, as DNA: TGTGCCAGCAGTGGGGACAGGGGGGACTACGAGCAGTACTTC. It yields the protein CASSGDRGDYEQYF.

The chain employs TRBV4-3 and TRBJ1-2; tentatively, D is TRBD1 (5 bases). Germline loops: CDR1 LGHNA, CDR2 YSLEER. The CDR3 sequence is 13 residues long. The V gene lost 2 bases and the J gene lost 6 bases, with 10 bases spanning the gap. CDR3 in DNA: TGCGCCAGCAGCCAACAGACAGCCGATGGCTACACCTTC. Translation: CASSQQTADGYTF.

The V call is TRBV9, the J call TRBJ1-2, with 9 bases matching TRBD1. This CDR3 has 15 residues. The J segment lost 5 bases and the V segment lost 4 bases, leaving 9 bases of the junction unmatched. Germline CDR1 reads SGDLS; CDR2 reads YYNGEE. CDR3 DNA sequence: TGTGCCAGCAGCTTTAACCGGGACAGGGCGTATGGCTACACCTTC. It codes for CASSFNRDRAYGYTF.